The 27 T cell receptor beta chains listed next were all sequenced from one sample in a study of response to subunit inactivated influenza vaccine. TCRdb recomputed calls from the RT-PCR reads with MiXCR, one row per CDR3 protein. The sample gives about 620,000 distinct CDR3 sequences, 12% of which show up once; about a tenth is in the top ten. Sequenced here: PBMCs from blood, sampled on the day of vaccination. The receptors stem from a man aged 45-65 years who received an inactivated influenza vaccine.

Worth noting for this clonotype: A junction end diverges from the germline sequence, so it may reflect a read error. The CDR3 DNA reads as TGCAGTGTTAGAGGCGAGACCACAGATACGCAGTATTTT. It yields the protein CSVRGETTDTQYF. This chain connects TRBV20-1 to TRBJ2-3; D is undetermined. The CDR3 consists of 13 residues. The V gene's germline CDR1 is DFQATT and CDR2 SNEGSKA (reference sequence).

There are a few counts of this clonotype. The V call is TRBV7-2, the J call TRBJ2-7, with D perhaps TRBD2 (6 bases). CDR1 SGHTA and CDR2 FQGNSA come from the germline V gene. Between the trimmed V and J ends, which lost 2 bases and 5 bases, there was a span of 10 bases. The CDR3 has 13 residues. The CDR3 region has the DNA TGTGCCAGCAGCTTAACGCTAGCGAACGAGCAGTACTTC. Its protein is CASSLTLANEQYF.

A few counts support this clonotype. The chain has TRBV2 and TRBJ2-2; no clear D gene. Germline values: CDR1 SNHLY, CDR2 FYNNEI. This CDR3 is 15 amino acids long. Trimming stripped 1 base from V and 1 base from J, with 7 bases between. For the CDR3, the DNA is TGTGCCAGCAGTGAAGGTCTGGAGAACACCGGGGAGCTGTTTTTT. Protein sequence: CASSEGLENTGELFF.

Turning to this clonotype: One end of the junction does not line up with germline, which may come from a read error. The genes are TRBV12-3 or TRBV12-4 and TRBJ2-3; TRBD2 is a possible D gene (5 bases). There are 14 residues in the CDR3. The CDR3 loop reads CGSSLRGLTDTQYF. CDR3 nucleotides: TGTGGCAGCAGTTTAAGAGGACTCACAGATACGCAGTATTTT.

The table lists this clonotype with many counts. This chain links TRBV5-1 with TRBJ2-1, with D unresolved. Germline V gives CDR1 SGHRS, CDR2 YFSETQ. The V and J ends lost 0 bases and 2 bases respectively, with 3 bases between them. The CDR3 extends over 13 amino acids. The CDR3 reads CASSLEAYNEQFF. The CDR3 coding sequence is TGCGCCAGCAGCTTGGAAGCCTACAATGAGCAGTTCTTC.

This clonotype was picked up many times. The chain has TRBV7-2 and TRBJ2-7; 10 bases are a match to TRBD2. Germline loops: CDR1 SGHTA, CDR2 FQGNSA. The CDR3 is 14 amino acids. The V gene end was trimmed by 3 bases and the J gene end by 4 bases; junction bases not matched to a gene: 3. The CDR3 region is CASSFSGGLYEQYF. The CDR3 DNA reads TGTGCCAGCAGCTTTAGCGGGGGGTTATACGAGCAGTACTTC. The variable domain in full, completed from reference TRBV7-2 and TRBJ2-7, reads GAGVSQSPSNKVTEKGKDVELRCDPISGHTALYWYRQSLGQGLEFLIYFQGNSAPDKSGLPSDRFSAERTGGSVSTLTIQRTQQEDSAVYLCASSFSGGLYEQYFGPGTRLTVT.

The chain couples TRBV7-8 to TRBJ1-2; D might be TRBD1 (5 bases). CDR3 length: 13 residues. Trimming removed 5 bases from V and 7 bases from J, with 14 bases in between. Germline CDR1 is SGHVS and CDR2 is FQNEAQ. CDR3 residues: CASSTGGYGGYTF. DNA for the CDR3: TGTGCCAGCAGCACCGGGGGGTACGGTGGCTACACCTTC.

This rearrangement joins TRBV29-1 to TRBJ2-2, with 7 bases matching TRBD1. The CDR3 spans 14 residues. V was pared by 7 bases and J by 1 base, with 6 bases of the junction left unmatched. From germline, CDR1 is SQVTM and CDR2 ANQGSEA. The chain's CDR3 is CSARQGQNTGELFF. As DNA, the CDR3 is TGCAGCGCAAGACAGGGACAGAACACCGGGGAGCTGTTTTTT.

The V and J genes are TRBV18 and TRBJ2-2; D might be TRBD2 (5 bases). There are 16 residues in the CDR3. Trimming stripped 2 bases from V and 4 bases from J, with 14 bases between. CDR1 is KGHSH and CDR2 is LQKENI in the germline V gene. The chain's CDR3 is CASSPAGPAGTGELFF. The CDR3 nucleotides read TGTGCCAGCTCACCAGCAGGCCCGGCGGGCACCGGGGAGCTGTTTTTT.

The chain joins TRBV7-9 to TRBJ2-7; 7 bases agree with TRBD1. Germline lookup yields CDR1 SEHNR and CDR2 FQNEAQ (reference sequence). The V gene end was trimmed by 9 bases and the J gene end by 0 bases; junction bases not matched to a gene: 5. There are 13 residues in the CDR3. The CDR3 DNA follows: TGTGCCAGTTCGGACAGGACCTCCTACGAGCAGTACTTC. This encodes CASSDRTSYEQYF. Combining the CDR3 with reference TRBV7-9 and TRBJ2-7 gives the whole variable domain DTGVSQNPRHKITKRGQNVTFRCDPISEHNRLYWYRQTLGQGPEFLTYFQNEAQLEKSRLLSDRFSAERPKGSFSTLEIQRTEQGDSAMYLCASSDRTSYEQYFGPGTRLTVT.

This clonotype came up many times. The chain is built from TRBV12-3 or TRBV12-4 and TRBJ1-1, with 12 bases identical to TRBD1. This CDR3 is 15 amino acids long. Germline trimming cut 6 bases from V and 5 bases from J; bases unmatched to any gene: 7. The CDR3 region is CASSPGQGALTEAFF. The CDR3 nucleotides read TGTGCCAGCAGCCCGGGACAGGGGGCTTTGACTGAAGCTTTCTTT.

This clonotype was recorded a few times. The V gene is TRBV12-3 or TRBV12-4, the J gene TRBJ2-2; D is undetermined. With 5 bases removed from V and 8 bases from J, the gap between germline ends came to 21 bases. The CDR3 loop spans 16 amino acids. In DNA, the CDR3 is TGTGCCAGCAGTCCCTCGCAGCTTTATGCCGGGGGGGAGCTGTTTTTT. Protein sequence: CASSPSQLYAGGELFF.

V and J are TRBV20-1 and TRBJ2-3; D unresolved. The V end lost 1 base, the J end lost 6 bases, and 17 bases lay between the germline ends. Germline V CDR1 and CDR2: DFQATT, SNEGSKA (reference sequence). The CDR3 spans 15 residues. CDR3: CSARAFSRAADTQYF. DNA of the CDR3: TGCAGTGCTAGAGCCTTTAGCCGGGCGGCGGATACGCAGTATTTT.

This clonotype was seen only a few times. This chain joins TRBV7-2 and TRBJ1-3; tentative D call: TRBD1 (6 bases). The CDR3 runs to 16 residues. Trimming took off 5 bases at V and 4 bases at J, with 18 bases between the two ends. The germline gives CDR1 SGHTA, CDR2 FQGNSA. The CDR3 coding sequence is TGTGCCAGCAGCCCCCAGGGGCTTGGGGTCGGAAACACCATATATTTT. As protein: CASSPQGLGVGNTIYF.

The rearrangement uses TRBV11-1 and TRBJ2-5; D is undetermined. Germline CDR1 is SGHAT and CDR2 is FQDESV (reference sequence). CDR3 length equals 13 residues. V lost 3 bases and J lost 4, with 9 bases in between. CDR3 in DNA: TGTGCCAGCAGCTTGAGCAGTACAGAGACCCAGTACTTC. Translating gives CASSLSSTETQYF.

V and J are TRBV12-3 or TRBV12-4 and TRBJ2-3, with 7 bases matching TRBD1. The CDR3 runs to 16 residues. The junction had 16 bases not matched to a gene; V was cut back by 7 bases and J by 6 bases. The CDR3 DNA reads TGTGCCAGCAACCCCCCACATGGGGACAGAAAGGATACGCAGTATTTT. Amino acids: CASNPPHGDRKDTQYF.

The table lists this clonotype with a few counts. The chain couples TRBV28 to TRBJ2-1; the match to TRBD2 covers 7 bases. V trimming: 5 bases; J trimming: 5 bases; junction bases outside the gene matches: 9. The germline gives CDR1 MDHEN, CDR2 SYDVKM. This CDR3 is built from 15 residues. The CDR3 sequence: CASSTTPGLDNEQFF. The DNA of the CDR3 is TGTGCCAGCAGTACGACCCCCGGACTAGACAATGAGCAGTTCTTC. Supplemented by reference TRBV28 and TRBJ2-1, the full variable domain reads DVKVTQSSRYLVKRTGEKVFLECVQDMDHENMFWYRQDPGLGLRLIYFSYDVKMKEKGDIPEGYSVSREKKERFSLILESASTNQTSMYLCASSTTPGLDNEQFFGPGTRLTVL.

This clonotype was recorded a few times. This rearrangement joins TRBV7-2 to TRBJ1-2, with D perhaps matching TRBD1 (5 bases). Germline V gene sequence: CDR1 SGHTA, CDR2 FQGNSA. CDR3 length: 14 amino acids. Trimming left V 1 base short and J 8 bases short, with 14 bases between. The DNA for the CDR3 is TGTGCCAGCAGCTTAGTGGGACTGATGACGGGCTACACCTTC. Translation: CASSLVGLMTGYTF. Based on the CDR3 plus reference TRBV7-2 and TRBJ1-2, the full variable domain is GAGVSQSPSNKVTEKGKDVELRCDPISGHTALYWYRQSLGQGLEFLIYFQGNSAPDKSGLPSDRFSAERTGGSVSTLTIQRTQQEDSAVYLCASSLVGLMTGYTFGSGTRLTVV.

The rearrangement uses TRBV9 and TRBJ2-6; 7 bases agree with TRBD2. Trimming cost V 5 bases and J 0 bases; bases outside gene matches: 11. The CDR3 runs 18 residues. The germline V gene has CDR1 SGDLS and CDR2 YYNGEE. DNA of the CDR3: TGTGCCAGCAGTGGGGGGGGAGGACGTACCTCTGGGGCCAACGTCCTGACTTTC. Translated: CASSGGGGRTSGANVLTF. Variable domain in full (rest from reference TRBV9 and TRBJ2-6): DSGVTQTPKHLITATGQRVTLRCSPRSGDLSVYWYQQSLDQGLQFLIQYYNGEERAKGNILERFSAQQFPDLHSELNLSSLELGDSALYFCASSGGGGRTSGANVLTFGAGSRLTVL.

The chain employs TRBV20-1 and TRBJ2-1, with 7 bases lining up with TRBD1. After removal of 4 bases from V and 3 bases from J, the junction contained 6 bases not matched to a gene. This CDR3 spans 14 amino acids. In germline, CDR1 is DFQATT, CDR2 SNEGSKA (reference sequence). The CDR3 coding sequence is TGCAGTGCTACCAGACAGGGTGGCTACAATGAGCAGTTCTTC. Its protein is CSATRQGGYNEQFF.

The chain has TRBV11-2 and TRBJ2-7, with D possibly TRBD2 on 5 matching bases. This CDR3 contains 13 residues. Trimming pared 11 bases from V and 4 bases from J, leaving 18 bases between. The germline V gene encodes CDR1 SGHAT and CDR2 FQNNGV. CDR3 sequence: CASGELANYEQYF. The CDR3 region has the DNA TGTGCCTCCGGCGAGCTAGCCAATTACGAGCAGTACTTC.

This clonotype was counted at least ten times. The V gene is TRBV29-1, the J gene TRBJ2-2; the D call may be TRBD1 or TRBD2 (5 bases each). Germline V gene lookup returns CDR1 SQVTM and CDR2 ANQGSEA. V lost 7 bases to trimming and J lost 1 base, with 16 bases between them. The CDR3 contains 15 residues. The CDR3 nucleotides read TGCAGCGCTCGCTCGGGGACGGTGAACACCGGGGAGCTGTTTTTT. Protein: CSARSGTVNTGELFF.

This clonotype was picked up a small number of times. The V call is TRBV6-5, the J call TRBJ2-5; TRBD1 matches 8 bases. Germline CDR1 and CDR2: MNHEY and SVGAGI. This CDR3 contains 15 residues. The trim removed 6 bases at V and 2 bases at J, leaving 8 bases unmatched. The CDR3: CASSYADRVQETQYF. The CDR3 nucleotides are TGTGCCAGCAGCTACGCGGACAGGGTGCAAGAGACCCAGTACTTC.

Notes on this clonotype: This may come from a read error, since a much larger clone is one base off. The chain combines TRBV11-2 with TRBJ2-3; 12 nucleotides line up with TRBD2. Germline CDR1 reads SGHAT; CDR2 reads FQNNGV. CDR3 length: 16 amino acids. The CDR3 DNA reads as TGTGCCGGCAGCTTCTCTAGCGGGAGGGCGGGAGATACGCAGTATTTT. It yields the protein CAGSFSSGRAGDTQYF.

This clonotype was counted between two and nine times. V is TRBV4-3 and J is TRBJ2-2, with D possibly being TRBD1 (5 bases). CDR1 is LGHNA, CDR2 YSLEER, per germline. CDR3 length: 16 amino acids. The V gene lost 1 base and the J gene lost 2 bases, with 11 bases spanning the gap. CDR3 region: CASSQVAGINTGELFF. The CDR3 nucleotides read TGCGCCAGCAGCCAAGTTGCAGGGATTAACACCGGGGAGCTGTTTTTT.

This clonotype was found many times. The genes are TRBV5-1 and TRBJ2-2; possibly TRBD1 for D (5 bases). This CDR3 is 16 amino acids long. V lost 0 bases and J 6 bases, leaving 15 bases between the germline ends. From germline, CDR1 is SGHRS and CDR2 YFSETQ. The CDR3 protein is CASSLEISGLAGELFF. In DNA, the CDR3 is TGCGCCAGCAGCTTGGAAATATCAGGGCTGGCCGGGGAGCTGTTTTTT.

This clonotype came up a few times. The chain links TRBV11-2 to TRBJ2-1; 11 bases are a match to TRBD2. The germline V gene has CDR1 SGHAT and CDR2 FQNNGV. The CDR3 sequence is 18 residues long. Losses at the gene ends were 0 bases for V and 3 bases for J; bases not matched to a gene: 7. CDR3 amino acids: CASSLDRTSGGLYNEQFF. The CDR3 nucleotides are TGTGCCAGCAGCTTAGATAGAACTAGCGGGGGCCTCTACAATGAGCAGTTCTTC.